Below are 2 T cell receptor beta chains sequenced from a single sample in a study of T-cell memory formation after mild COVID-19. In TCRdb, the 5' RACE reads were re-called with MiXCR into one record per CDR3 protein. Altogether around 260,000 distinct CDR3 sequences are present, about a sixth being singletons, with the ten largest covering 22%. Material: PBMCs or a T cell subset sorted from them (not recorded which). These receptors were taken from a man aged 18 to 35 who had mild COVID-19 (a few samples of this study predate the infection). Cell type and time point are not known.

This clonotype was detected a few times. V is TRBV6-5 and J is TRBJ2-7; TRBD2 matches at 8 bases. CDR3 length: 16 amino acids. Germline-derived CDR1 and CDR2 are MNHEY and SVGAGI. V trimming: 4 bases; J trimming: 0 bases; junction bases outside the gene matches: 8. The DNA for the CDR3 is TGTGCCAGCAGTTTCCTCCGGGCGGGGGGCTCCTACGAGCAGTACTTC. This encodes CASSFLRAGGSYEQYF.

The genes are TRBV4-3 and TRBJ1-4; 8 nucleotides line up with TRBD1. J was trimmed by 7 bases and V by 5 bases; bases with no gene match: 6. From germline, CDR1 is LGHNA and CDR2 YSLEER. The CDR3 consists of 14 residues. DNA for the CDR3: TGCGCCAGCAGCACACGGACAGGGTTTGAAAAACTGTTTTTT. Translated: CASSTRTGFEKLFF.